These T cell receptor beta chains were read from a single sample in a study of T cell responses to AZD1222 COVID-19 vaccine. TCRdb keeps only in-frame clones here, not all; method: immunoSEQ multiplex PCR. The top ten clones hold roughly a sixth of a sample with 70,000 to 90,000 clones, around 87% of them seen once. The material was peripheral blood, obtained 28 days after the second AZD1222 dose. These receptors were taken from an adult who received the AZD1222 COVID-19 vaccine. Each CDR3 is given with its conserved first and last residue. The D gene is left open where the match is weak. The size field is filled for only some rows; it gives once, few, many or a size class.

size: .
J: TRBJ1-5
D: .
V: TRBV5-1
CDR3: CASSLGGRNQPQHF
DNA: TGCGCCAGCAGCTTGGGAGGGCGCAATCAGCCCCAGCATTTT

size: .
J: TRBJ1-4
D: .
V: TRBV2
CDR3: CASSEGTRAEKLFF
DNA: TGTGCCAGCAGTGAAGGGACACGGGCTGAAAAACTGTTTTTT

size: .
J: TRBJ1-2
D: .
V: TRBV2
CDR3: CASSEEGRQGLLYGYTF
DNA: TGTGCCAGCAGTGAAGAGGGTAGGCAGGGGTTGCTCTATGGCTACACCTTC

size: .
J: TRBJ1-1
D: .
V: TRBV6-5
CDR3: CASMGQYTEAFF
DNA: TGTGCCAGCATGGGGCAGTACACTGAAGCTTTCTTT

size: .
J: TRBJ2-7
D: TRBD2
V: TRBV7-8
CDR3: CASSLVASGGYEQYF
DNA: TGTGCCAGCAGCTTAGTGGCTAGCGGGGGTTACGAGCAGTACTTC

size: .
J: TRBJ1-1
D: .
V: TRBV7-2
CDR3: CASSLAENTEAFF
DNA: TGTGCCAGCAGCTTAGCTGAAAACACTGAAGCTTTCTTT

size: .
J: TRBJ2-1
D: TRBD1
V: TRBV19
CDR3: CASQQGTDEQFF
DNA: TGTGCCAGTCAACAGGGGACGGATGAGCAGTTCTTC

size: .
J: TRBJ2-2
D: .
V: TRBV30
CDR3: CAWSVGGELFF
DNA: TGTGCCTGGAGTGTAGGCGGGGAGCTGTTTTTT

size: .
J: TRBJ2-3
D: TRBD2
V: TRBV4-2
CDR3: CASSYSGADSTDTQYF
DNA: TGTGCCAGCAGTTATAGCGGGGCCGATAGCACAGATACGCAGTATTTT

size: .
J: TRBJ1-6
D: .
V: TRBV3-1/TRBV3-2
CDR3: CASSQTPVSPLHF
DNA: TGTGCCAGCAGCCAGACACCGGTGTCACCCCTCCACTTT

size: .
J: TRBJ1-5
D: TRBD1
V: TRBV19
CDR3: CASSVWTGDSNQPQHF
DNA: TGTGCCAGTAGTGTTTGGACAGGGGATAGCAATCAGCCCCAGCATTTT

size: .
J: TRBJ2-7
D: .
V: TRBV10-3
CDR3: CAISGSGLNSYEQYF
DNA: TGTGCCATCAGTGGCTCAGGGCTGAACTCCTACGAGCAGTACTTC

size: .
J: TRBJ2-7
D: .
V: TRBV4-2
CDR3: CASSQDVGTVGWEQYF
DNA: TGTGCCAGCAGCCAAGATGTTGGAACGGTGGGGTGGGAGCAGTACTTC

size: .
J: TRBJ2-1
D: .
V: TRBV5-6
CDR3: CASSFRGYYNEQFF
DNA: TGTGCCAGCAGCTTCCGGGGGTACTACAATGAGCAGTTCTTC

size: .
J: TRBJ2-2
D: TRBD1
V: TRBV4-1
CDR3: CASSPRNDRVGTGELFF
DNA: TGCGCCAGCAGCCCCAGAAATGACAGGGTAGGGACCGGGGAGCTGTTTTTT

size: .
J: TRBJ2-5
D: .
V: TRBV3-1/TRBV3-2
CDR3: CASSQVSETQYF
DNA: TGTGCCAGCAGCCAAGTTTCGGAGACCCAGTACTTC

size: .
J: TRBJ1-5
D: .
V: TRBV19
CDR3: CASSSMEMRNQPQHF
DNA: TGTGCCAGTAGTTCGATGGAAATGCGCAATCAGCCCCAGCATTTT

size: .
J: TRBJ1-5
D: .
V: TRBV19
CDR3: CASSISPGRDSNQSQHF
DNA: TGTGCCAGTAGTATATCCCCGGGCCGCGATAGCAATCAGTCCCAGCATTTT

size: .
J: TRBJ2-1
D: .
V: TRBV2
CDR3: CASKERDAVNEQFF
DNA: TGTGCCAGCAAAGAACGGGACGCAGTTAATGAGCAGTTCTTC

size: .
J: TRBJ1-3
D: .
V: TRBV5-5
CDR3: CASSFSLEGNTIYF
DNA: TGTGCCAGCAGCTTTAGCTTGGAGGGAAACACCATATATTTT

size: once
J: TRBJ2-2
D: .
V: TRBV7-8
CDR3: CASSSLRVVTGELFF
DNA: TGTGCCAGCAGCTCCCTCCGGGTGGTCACCGGGGAGCTGTTTTTT

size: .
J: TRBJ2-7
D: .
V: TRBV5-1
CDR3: CASSLEFGSPSTYEQYF
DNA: TGCGCCAGCAGCTTGGAGTTTGGCAGCCCCTCGACCTACGAGCAGTACTTC

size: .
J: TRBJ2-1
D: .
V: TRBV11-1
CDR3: CASSLGYAGLTFF
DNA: TGTGCCAGCAGCTTAGGCTATGCAGGCTTAACGTTCTTC

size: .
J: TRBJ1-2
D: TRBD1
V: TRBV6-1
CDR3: CASSDPFRGPNYGYTF
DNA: TGTGCCAGCAGTGACCCTTTCAGGGGGCCCAACTATGGCTACACCTTC

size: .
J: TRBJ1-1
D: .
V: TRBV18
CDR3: CASSPILSLGNTEAFF
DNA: TGTGCCAGCTCACCAATATTGTCCCTCGGGAACACTGAAGCTTTCTTT

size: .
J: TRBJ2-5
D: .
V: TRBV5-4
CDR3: CASSFSGGQETQYF
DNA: TGTGCCAGCAGCTTCTCGGGTGGGCAAGAGACCCAGTACTTC

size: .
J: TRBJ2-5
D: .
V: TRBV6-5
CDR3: CASSYRKVLQETQYF
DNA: TGTGCCAGCAGTTACCGTAAAGTTCTACAAGAGACCCAGTACTTC

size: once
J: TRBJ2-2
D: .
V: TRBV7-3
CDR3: CASSLLGRGLSGELFF
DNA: TGTGCCAGCAGCTTACTCGGCAGGGGATTGAGCGGGGAGCTGTTTTTT

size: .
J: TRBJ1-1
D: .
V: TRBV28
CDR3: CASSLGGWNTEAFF
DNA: TGTGCCAGCAGTTTAGGGGGCTGGAACACTGAAGCTTTCTTT

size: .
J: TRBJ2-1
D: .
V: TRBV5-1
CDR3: CASSLRIRGGNEQFF
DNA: TGCGCCAGCAGCTTGAGAATCCGTGGGGGCAATGAGCAGTTCTTC

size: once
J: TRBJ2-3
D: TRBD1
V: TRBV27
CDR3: CASSLYRTGTDTQYF
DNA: TGTGCCAGCAGTTTATACCGGACAGGGACAGATACGCAGTATTTT

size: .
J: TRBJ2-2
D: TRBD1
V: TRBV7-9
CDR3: CAVNRDSITGELFF
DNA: TGTGCCGTGAACCGGGACAGTATCACCGGGGAGCTGTTTTTT

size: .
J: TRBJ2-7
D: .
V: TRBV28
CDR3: CASSSPDRYEQYF
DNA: TGTGCCAGCAGTTCCCCGGACAGATACGAGCAGTACTTC

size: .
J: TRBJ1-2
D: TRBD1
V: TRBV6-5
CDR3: CASGTANYGYTF
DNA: TGTGCCAGCGGGACAGCTAACTATGGCTACACCTTC

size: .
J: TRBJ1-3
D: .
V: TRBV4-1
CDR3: CASRPQTGSGNTIYF
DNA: TGCGCCAGCAGACCCCAGACGGGATCTGGAAACACCATATATTTT

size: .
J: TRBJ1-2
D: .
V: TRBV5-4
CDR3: CASSLRLYGYTF
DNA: TGTGCCAGCAGCTTGAGACTCTATGGCTACACCTTC

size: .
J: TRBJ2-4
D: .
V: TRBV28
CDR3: CASSPRLAKNIQYF
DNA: TGTGCCAGCAGTCCTAGGCTAGCCAAAAACATTCAGTACTTC

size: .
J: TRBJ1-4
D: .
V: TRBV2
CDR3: CASSFRATNEKLFF
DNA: TGTGCCAGTAGTTTCAGGGCAACTAATGAAAAACTGTTTTTT

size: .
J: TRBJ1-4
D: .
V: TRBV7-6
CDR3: CASSLGRVNEKLFF
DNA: TGTGCCAGCAGCTTAGGACGGGTTAATGAAAAACTGTTTTTT

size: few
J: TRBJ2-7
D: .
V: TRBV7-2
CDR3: CASSLAGEQYF
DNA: TGTGCCAGCAGCTTAGCGGGCGAGCAGTACTTC

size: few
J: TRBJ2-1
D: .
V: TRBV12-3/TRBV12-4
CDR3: CASSDGDYNEQFF
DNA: TGTGCCAGCAGCGACGGTGACTACAATGAGCAGTTCTTC

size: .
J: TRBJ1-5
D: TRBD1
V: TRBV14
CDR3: CASSPAGGGNQPQHF
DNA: TGTGCCAGCAGCCCCGCAGGGGGAGGGAATCAGCCCCAGCATTTT

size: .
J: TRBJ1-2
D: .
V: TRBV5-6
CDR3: CASSLKDRIYGYTF
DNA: TGTGCCAGCAGCTTAAAAGACAGGATCTATGGCTACACCTTC

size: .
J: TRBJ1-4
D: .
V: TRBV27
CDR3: CASRPPDWTEKLFF
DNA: TGTGCCAGCAGGCCCCCGGACTGGACTGAAAAACTGTTTTTT

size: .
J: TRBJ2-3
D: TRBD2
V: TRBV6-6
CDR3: CASRGLRSTQYF
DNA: TGTGCCAGCAGGGGACTAAGAAGTACGCAGTATTTT

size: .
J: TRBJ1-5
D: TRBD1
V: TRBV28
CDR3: CASSLLTGTGVRQPQHF
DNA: TGTGCCAGCAGTCTCCTTACCGGGACAGGGGTTCGTCAGCCCCAGCATTTT

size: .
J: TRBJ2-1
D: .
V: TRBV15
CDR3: CATSNRTQGRGEQFF
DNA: TGTGCCACCAGCAATAGGACTCAAGGCAGGGGTGAGCAGTTCTTC

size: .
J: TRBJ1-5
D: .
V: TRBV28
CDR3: CASSLRHGNQPQHF
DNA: TGTGCCAGCAGTTTAAGACACGGCAATCAGCCCCAGCATTTT

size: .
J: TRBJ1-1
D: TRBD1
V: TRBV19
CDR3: CASRTGGMNTEAFF
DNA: TGTGCCAGTAGGACAGGGGGTATGAACACTGAAGCTTTCTTT

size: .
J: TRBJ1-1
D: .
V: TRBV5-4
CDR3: CASSRGKGIEAFF
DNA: TGTGCCAGCAGCAGGGGTAAGGGTATCGAAGCTTTCTTT